The subject of this entry is one T cell receptor (beta chain). The antigen remains unidentified. The CDR3 is 15 residues long. Germline V gene sequence: CDR1 SEHNR, CDR2 FQNEAQ (reference sequence). J lost 6 bases, V lost 0 bases, and 1 base had no gene match. These data belong to a study of Ad26.COV2.S vaccination and SARS-CoV-2 variants. General observations from the study: From the TCR breadth and depth analyses, total T cell responses may have been underestimated. Relative to placebo recipients, vaccine recipients exhibited elevated spike-specific TCR breadth. Non-spike TCR breadth was similar in vaccine and placebo recipients.

Generated by immunoSEQ multiplex PCR, the TCRdb table keeps only in-frame clones and is missing some. The table records 43,000 or so clones, about 80% of them present only once. Sequenced material: peripheral blood, taken after recovery from COVID-19. The TCR originated in a human donor who had recovered from COVID-19. The chain recombines TRBV7-9 with TRBJ2-7; 14 nucleotides match TRBD2. CDR3 nucleotide sequence: TGTGCCAGCAGCTTAGCGGGACTAGCGGGAGTCGAGCAGTACTTC. Translation: CASSLAGLAGVEQYF.